This T cell receptor (beta chain) originates from a study of naive and memory T cell subsets. The CDR3 sequence is 13 residues long. The ends were cut back, 6 bases at V and 2 bases at J, with 8 bases in the middle. The germline V gene encodes CDR1 SNHLY and CDR2 FYNNEI. This clonotype was observed many times. The SP2 primer and nested alpha and beta constant region primers amplified ligated cDNA in four rounds. Alpha and beta constant region primers primed reverse transcription for blood and skin samples. TCRdb re-derived calls from the UMI-ligation and nested PCR reads in MiXCR, one entry per CDR3 protein. Counted here are around 37,000 distinct CDR3 sequences, approximately 11% occurring once; the ten biggest clones make up 3.9%. Treatment in this sample: skin biopsy from PPD injection site in Mantoux-positive individual. The library had UMIs added by 3' ligation of an oligonucleotide to TCR cDNA. Individuals with a positive Mantoux test gave biopsies from PPD-injected skin.

The V and J genes are TRBV2 and TRBJ1-5; D is unresolved. Sequenced material: skin, taken from a tuberculin skin test site. The clonotype originates from an adult in good health. This CDR3 reads CASRTTGNQPQHF. In DNA form, the CDR3 reads TGTGCCAGCAGGACGACTGGCAATCAGCCCCAGCATTTT.